This T cell receptor (beta chain) was sequenced for a study of beta chain features in type 1 diabetes. Study observations and caveats: The study found that naive, central memory and Treg TCRB repertoires appeared more similar in patients than in healthy donors. For Type 1 diabetes patients, all four CD4+ subsets carried TCRB CDR3s that were moderately but significantly shorter.

The entirety of the isolated RNA underwent reverse transcription, so expressed TCRB transcripts were sequenced. Using immunoSEQ multiplex PCR, the repertoire was profiled, and TCRdb retains in-frame clones only, with some absent. The profile shows 100,000 to 150,000 clones, about a sixth of them singletons. There are 14 residues in the CDR3. V was clipped by 4 bases and J by 7 bases; unmatched bases: 9. Germline assignment: CDR1 LGHNA and CDR2 YSLEER. As to this clone: The antigen is not known.

V is TRBV4-3 and J is TRBJ2-7, with 8 bases that match TRBD1. The sequence came from a young man with type 1 diabetes. The sample was central memory CD4+ T cells from blood. The CDR3 region is CASSPGQGLEEQYF. CDR3 bases: TGCGCCAGCAGCCCCGGACAGGGTCTAGAAGAGCAGTACTTC.